These 22 T cell receptor beta chains were sequenced from one sample in a study of CD8+ T cells in alopecia areata. cDNA reverse transcribed from extracted RNA served as the sequencing template. The data were produced by immunoSEQ multiplex PCR, yet TCRdb's version contains in-frame clones alone and is incomplete. The table shows some 110,000 clones, with roughly three fifths occurring only once. Treatment: oral pan-JAK inhibitor, 5-10 mg twice daily. Sample: CD8+ T cells sorted from blood, taken at week 24, from a patient treated with tofacitinib. These receptors were collected from a human donor with alopecia areata.

This chain connects TRBV13 to TRBJ1-6; D is undetermined. The CDR3 is 12 amino acids. V lost 1 base and J 7 bases, leaving 2 bases between the germline ends. Germline V gene lookup returns CDR1 PRHDT and CDR2 FYEKMQ (reference sequence). This chain's CDR3 is CASSLVNSPLHF. For the CDR3, the DNA is TGTGCCAGCAGCTTAGTGAATTCACCCCTCCACTTT.

This clone was found a few times. The chain employs TRBV5-1 and TRBJ2-6; tentatively, D is TRBD2 (5 bases). Germline CDR1 reads SGHRS; CDR2 reads YFSETQ. The CDR3 totals 16 residues. Between the trimmed V and J ends, which lost 6 bases and 0 bases, there was a span of 13 bases. CDR3 nucleotide sequence: TGCGCCAGCAACCCGGACGGAGGCTCTGGGGCCAACGTCCTGACTTTC. Encoded protein: CASNPDGGSGANVLTF.

This clone turned up a few times. The V gene is TRBV29-1, the J gene TRBJ2-7, with D perhaps matching TRBD1 or TRBD2 (5 bases each). Germline lookup yields CDR1 SQVTM and CDR2 ANQGSEA. Trimming took off 3 bases at V and 4 bases at J, with 13 bases between the two ends. The CDR3 spans 13 residues. CDR3 in DNA: TGCAGCGTTGACGCTGGGGACGGATACGAGCAGTACTTC. It yields the protein CSVDAGDGYEQYF.

The chain employs TRBV27 and TRBJ2-3, with TRBD1 matching 8 bases. CDR1 and CDR2 from the germline V gene are MNHEY and SMNVEV (reference sequence). V gave up 4 bases and J gave up 3 bases; unmatched junction bases: 3. This CDR3 is built from 14 residues. The CDR3 sequence is CASSSRQGTDTQYF. CDR3 sequence (DNA): TGTGCCAGCAGTTCAAGACAGGGGACAGATACGCAGTATTTT.

This clone has more than one count but fewer than ten. This chain connects TRBV6-1 to TRBJ1-5, with D possibly matching TRBD1 (6 bases). Germline loops: CDR1 MNHNS, CDR2 SASEGT. The CDR3 covers 16 residues. Deletions cut 4 bases from V and 2 bases from J, with 15 bases between. CDR3 DNA: TGTGCCAGCAGTGTTTGGACAGAATATGGCAATCAGCCCCAGCATTTT. This sequence encodes CASSVWTEYGNQPQHF.

The table lists this clone with a count of one. The V gene is TRBV13, the J gene TRBJ2-5; 11 positions agree with TRBD1. The CDR3 extends over 14 amino acids. CDR1 and CDR2 (germline): PRHDT, FYEKMQ (reference sequence). Trimming cost V 3 bases and J 5 bases; bases outside gene matches: 2. This CDR3 reads CASSLDRGLETQYF. For the CDR3, the DNA is TGTGCCAGCAGCTTGGACAGGGGGCTGGAGACCCAGTACTTC. The full variable domain, completed using reference TRBV13 and TRBJ2-5, is AAGVIQSPRHLIKEKRETATLKCYPIPRHDTVYWYQQGPGQDPQFLISFYEKMQSDKGSIPDRFSAQQFSDYHSELNMSSLELGDSALYFCASSLDRGLETQYFGPGTRLLVL.

This chain connects TRBV10-3 to TRBJ2-5; possible D gene TRBD2, 6 bases. Trimming removed 4 bases at V and 10 bases at J, with 31 bases between. The CDR3 extends over 18 amino acids. Germline CDR1 and CDR2: ENHRY and SYGVKD. CDR3 coding DNA: TGTGCCATCAGTGTAGAGGAGGGCAGCACCCCCCTTTCGGGTGACCAGTACTTC. It specifies CAISVEEGSTPLSGDQYF.

This clone has more than one count but fewer than ten. The rearrangement links TRBV10-3 to TRBJ2-6; tentatively, D is TRBD2 (5 bases). V lost 2 bases and J lost 0, with 8 bases in between. This CDR3 has 16 residues. CDR1 is ENHRY, CDR2 SYGVKD, per germline. The CDR3 sequence: CAISEGLNSGANVLTF. The CDR3 DNA reads as TGTGCCATCAGTGAGGGACTTAACTCTGGGGCCAACGTCCTGACTTTC.

A few counts support this clone. The germline gene is not matched at one end of the junction; a read error may be the cause. The V gene is TRBV7-7, the J gene TRBJ1-1; D is unresolved. The CDR3 contains 13 residues. Germline assignment: CDR1 SSHAT and CDR2 FNYEAQ (reference sequence). In nucleotides, the CDR3 is TGTGCTAGCAGCTTAGCGGGTAACACTGAAGCTTTCTTT. Protein sequence: CASSLAGNTEAFF.

Only a few counts were recorded for this clone. This chain links TRBV7-8 with TRBJ1-1; 8 bases align to TRBD1. Per germline, CDR1 SGHVS and CDR2 FQNEAQ. The V and J ends lost 5 bases and 5 bases, in that order; junction bases with no gene match: 13. This CDR3 is built from 16 residues. CDR3 nucleotide sequence: TGTGCCAGCAGCCACTCCCAACAGGGGGAGATGACTGAAGCTTTCTTT. It encodes CASSHSQQGEMTEAFF. Drawing the rest from reference TRBV7-8 and TRBJ1-1, the complete variable domain is GAGVSQSPRYKVAKRGQDVALRCDPISGHVSLFWYQQALGQGPEFLTYFQNEAQLDKSGLPSDRFFAERPEGSVSTLKIQRTQQEDSAVYLCASSHSQQGEMTEAFFGQGTRLTVV.

The V gene is TRBV2, the J gene TRBJ1-5; no definite D call. The CDR3 extends over 12 amino acids. The V gene lost 6 bases and the J gene lost 6 bases, with 9 bases spanning the gap. Per the germline V gene, CDR1 is SNHLY and CDR2 is FYNNEI. As DNA, the CDR3 is TGTGCCAGCAGAGAACTGGGTCAGCCCCAGCATTTT. Its translation: CASRELGQPQHF.

This clone was seen only a few times. The V gene is TRBV7-4, the J gene TRBJ2-1, with D unclear. The length of the CDR3 is 16 residues. Germline CDR1 SGHVT, CDR2 SQSDAQ. V dropped 6 bases and J dropped 4 bases, with 19 bases sitting between them. Here the CDR3 reads CASSLATPGVYNEQFF. Written as DNA, the CDR3 is TGTGCCAGCAGTCTTGCCACACCTGGGGTTTACAATGAGCAGTTCTTC.

This clone was counted a single time. The rearrangement links TRBV13 to TRBJ2-1, with a possible D match to TRBD2 (6 bases). Trimming stripped 2 bases from V and 8 bases from J, with 10 bases between. This CDR3 spans 13 amino acids. Germline V gives CDR1 PRHDT, CDR2 FYEKMQ (reference sequence). The CDR3 bases are TGTGCCAGCAGCTTAAACGGGGAGGATGAGCAGTTCTTC. Amino acids: CASSLNGEDEQFF.

The chain joins TRBV6-5 to TRBJ2-3; 13 nucleotides align to TRBD2. After removal of 10 bases from V and 5 bases from J, the junction contained 3 bases not matched to a gene. In germline, CDR1 is MNHEY, CDR2 SVGAGI. The CDR3 runs 13 residues. CDR3 region: CATTSGGLDTQYF. CDR3 sequence (DNA): TGTGCCACGACTAGCGGGGGGTTAGATACGCAGTATTTT.

This clone was found once. The CDR3 sequence: CASSYEPSNTEAFF. CDR3 nucleotide sequence: TGTGCCAGCAGTTACGAGCCATCGAACACTGAAGCTTTCTTT. V usage is TRBV6-5 and J usage is TRBJ1-1; unclear D gene. V dropped 2 bases and J dropped 1 base, with 8 bases sitting between them. The CDR3 length is 14 residues. Germline V gives CDR1 MNHEY, CDR2 SVGAGI.

V is TRBV5-6 and J is TRBJ2-4; D gene unclear. The germline CDR1 and CDR2 sequences are SGHDT and YYEEEE. With 3 bases removed from V and 6 bases from J, the gap between germline ends came to 10 bases. CDR3 size: 13 residues. CDR3 nucleotide sequence: TGTGCCAGCAGCTGGGCCCGGACAAACATTCAGTACTTC. It is translated as CASSWARTNIQYF.

The DNA for the CDR3 is TGCAGCGTTGAAAGGGCGGGTCACCAAGAGACCCAGTACTTC. Residues: CSVERAGHQETQYF. The rearrangement uses TRBV29-1 and TRBJ2-5, with a tentative D call TRBD2 (5 bases). Germline V gene sequence: CDR1 SQVTM, CDR2 ANQGSEA. Trimming stripped 2 bases from V and 0 bases from J, with 10 bases between. There are 14 residues in the CDR3. Full variable domain (rest looked up from reference TRBV29-1 and TRBJ2-5): SAVISQKPSRDICQRGTSLTIQCQVDSQVTMMFWYRQQPGQSLTLIATANQGSEATYESGFVIDKFPISRPNLTFSTLTVSNMSPEDSSIYLCSVERAGHQETQYFGPGTRLLVL.

J is TRBJ2-7 and V is TRBV9; D possibly corresponds to TRBD2 (6 bases). This CDR3 comprises 15 residues. Germline V gene sequence: CDR1 SGDLS, CDR2 YYNGEE. V dropped 2 bases and J dropped 6 bases, with 18 bases sitting between them. This CDR3 reads CASSVGTSRSGEQYF. CDR3 coding DNA: TGTGCCAGCAGCGTCGGGACGTCTCGTAGCGGCGAGCAGTACTTC.

J is TRBJ2-1 and V is TRBV27; D not resolved. The CDR3 has 15 residues. Germline lookup yields CDR1 MNHEY and CDR2 SMNVEV (reference sequence). V lost 2 bases to trimming and J lost 2 bases, with 10 bases between them. The CDR3 loop is CASSLLRSPYNEQFF. The CDR3 bases are TGTGCCAGCAGTTTACTCAGGTCCCCCTACAATGAGCAGTTCTTC.

The chain employs TRBV5-6 and TRBJ1-4; D gene uncertain. With 2 bases removed from V and 8 bases from J, the gap between germline ends came to 16 bases. Germline V gives CDR1 SGHDT, CDR2 YYEEEE. The CDR3 extends over 15 amino acids. The CDR3 sequence is CASSFTPKGDEKLFF. CDR3 bases: TGTGCCAGCAGCTTTACCCCTAAAGGAGACGAAAAACTGTTTTTT.

The V call is TRBV6-4, the J call TRBJ2-2; 7 bases are shared with TRBD1. CDR1 and CDR2 (germline): MRHNA, SNTAGT. Unmatched junction bases numbered 7, after V lost 0 bases and J lost 6 bases. This CDR3 is built from 16 residues. The CDR3 nucleotides read TGTGCCAGCAGTGACTCTGGTGACAGGGAATCCGGGGAGCTGTTTTTT. Amino acid sequence: CASSDSGDRESGELFF.

The chain is built from TRBV9 and TRBJ2-5; D is perhaps TRBD1 (6 bases). V gave up 0 bases and J gave up 3 bases, with 12 bases separating them. Germline V gene lookup returns CDR1 SGDLS and CDR2 YYNGEE. The CDR3 is 15 residues long. As DNA, the CDR3 is TGTGCCAGCAGCGTAGGGAGCGAGGGGGAAGAGACCCAGTACTTC. Protein: CASSVGSEGEETQYF.